The T cell receptor beta chain described here comes from a study of patients and donors after allogeneic stem cell transplantation. V was cut by 5 bases and J by 4 bases, with 10 bases left in between. The CDR3 is 13 residues long. Germline CDR1 is LGHDT and CDR2 is YNNKEL (reference sequence). TCRdb re-derived calls from the RT-PCR reads in MiXCR, one entry per CDR3 protein. The profile shows 400,000 to 450,000 distinct CDR3 sequences, 16% of them singletons. Sample: blood, either unsorted or a sorted T cell fraction (not recorded which). The TCR originated in a human donor who was either an allogeneic HSCT recipient or a stem cell or donor lymphocyte infusion donor (not recorded which). It is not recorded whose cells these are; they may come from a transplant donor. The chain links TRBV3-1 to TRBJ2-3; D unclear. The CDR3 sequence is CASSNGAADTQYF. CDR3 DNA: TGTGCCAGCAGCAATGGAGCCGCAGATACGCAGTATTTT.